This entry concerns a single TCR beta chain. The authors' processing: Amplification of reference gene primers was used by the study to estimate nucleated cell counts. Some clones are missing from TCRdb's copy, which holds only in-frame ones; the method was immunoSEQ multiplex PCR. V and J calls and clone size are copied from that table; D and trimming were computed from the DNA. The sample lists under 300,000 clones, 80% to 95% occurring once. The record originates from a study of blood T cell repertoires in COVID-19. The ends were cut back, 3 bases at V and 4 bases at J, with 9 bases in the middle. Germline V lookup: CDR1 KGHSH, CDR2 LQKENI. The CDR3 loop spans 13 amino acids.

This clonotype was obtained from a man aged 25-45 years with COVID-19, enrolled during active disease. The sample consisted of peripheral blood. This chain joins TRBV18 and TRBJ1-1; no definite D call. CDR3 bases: TGTGCCAGCTCACCCTCTTTGAGCACTGAAGCTTTCTTT. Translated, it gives CASSPSLSTEAFF.